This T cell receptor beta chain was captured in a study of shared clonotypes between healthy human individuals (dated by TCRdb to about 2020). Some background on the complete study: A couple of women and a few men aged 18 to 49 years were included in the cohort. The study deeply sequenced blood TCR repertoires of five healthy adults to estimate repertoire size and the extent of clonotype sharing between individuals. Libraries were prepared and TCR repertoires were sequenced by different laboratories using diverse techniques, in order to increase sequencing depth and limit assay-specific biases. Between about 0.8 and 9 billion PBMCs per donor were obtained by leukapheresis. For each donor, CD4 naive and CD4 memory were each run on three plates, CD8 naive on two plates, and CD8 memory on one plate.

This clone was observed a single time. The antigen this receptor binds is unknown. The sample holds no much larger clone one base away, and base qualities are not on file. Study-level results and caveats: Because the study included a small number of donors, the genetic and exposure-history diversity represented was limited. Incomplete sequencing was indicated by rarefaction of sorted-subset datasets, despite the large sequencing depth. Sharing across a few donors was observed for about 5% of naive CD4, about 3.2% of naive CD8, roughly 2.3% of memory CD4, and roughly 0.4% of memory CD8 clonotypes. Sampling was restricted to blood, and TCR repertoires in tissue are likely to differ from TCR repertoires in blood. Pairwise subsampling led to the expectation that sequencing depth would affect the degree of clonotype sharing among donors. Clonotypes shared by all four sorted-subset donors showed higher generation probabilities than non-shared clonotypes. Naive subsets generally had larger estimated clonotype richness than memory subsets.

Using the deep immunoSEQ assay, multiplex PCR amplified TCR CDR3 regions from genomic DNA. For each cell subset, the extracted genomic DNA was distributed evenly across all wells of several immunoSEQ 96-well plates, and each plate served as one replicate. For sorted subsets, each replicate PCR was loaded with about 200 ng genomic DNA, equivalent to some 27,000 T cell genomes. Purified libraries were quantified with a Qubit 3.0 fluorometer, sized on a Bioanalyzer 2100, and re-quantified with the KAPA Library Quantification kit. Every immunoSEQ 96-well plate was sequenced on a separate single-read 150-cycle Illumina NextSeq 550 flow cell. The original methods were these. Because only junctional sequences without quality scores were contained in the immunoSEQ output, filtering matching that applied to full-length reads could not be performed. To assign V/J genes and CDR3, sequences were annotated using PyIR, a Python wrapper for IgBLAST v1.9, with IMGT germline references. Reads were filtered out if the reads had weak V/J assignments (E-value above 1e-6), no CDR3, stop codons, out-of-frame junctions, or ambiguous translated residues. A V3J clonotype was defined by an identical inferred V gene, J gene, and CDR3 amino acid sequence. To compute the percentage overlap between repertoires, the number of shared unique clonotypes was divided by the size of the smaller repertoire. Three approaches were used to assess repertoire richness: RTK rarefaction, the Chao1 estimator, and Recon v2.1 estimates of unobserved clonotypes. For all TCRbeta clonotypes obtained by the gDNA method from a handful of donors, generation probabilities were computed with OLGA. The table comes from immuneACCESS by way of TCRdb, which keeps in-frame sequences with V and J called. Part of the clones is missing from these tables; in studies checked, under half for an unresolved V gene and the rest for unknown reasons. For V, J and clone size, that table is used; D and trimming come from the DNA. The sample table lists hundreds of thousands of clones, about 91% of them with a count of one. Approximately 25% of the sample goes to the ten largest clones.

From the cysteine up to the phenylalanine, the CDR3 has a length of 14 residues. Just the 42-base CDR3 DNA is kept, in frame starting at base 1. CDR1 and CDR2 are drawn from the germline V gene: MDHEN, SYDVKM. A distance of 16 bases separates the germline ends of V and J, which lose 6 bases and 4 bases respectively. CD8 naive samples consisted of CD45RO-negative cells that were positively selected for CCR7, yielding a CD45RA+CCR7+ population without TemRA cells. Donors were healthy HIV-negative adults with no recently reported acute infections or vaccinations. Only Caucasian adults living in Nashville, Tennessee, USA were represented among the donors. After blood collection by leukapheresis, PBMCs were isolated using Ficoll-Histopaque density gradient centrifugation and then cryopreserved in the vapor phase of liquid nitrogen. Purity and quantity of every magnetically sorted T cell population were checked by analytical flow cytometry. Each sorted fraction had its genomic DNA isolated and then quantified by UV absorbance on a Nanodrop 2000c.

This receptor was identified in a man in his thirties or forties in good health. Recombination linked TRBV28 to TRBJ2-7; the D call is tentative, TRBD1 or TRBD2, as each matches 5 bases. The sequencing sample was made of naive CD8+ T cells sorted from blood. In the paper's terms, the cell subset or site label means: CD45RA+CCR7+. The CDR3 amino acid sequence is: CASSPLRDEYEQYF. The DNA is TGTGCCAGCAGCCCCCTACGGGACGAGTACGAGCAGTACTTC. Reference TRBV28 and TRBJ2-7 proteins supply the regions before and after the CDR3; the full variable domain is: DVKVTQSSRYLVKRTGEKVFLECVQDMDHENMFWYRQDPGLGLRLIYFSYDVKMKEKGDIPEGYSVSREKKERFSLILESASTNQTSMYLCASSPLRDEYEQYFGPGTRLTVT.